The TCR beta chain described here comes from a study of Tregs in tolerant kidney transplant recipients. Some clones are missing from TCRdb's copy, which holds only in-frame ones; the method was immunoSEQ multiplex PCR. The listing contains about 2,000 clones. Worth noting for this clone: The antigen is undetermined. The CDR3 is cut off 3 residues early in the read; its end comes from the germline J gene.

Whole-study results and caveats: This study did not directly address biological reproducibility. Tolerant patients' donor-specific Tregs expanded beyond overall Tregs, suggesting antigen-driven growth. The small number of patients limits these findings pending further validation.

FACS sorting followed an approximately 6-day coculture of CFSE-labeled recipient PBMCs with irradiated graft donor PBMCs. Deletions cut 1 base from V and 6 bases from J, with 18 bases between. The CDR3 is 16 residues long. The germline V gene encodes CDR1 LGHDT and CDR2 YNNKEL (reference sequence). The source is a human patient who received a combined kidney and bone marrow transplant. The V and J genes are TRBV3-1 (or the pseudogene TRBV3-2) and TRBJ1-2, with D perhaps TRBD1 (6 bases). The sequencing used CD8+ T cells from blood cultured with allogeneic cells, collected before the transplant. CDR3 DNA (partial): TGTGCCAGCAGCCAAGCCACCGGAGGGGGATCTGATGGC. Its translation: CASSQATGGGSDG. In full, the CDR3 is CASSQATGGGSDGYTF.